What follows are 25 T cell receptor beta chains derived from one specimen sequenced in a study of cytomegalovirus exposure and HLA in healthy donors. PCR employed 60 Vbeta and 13 Jbeta primers. The repertoire was sequenced with immunoSEQ multiplex PCR; TCRdb's copy has only in-frame clones and lacks some. The sample holds around 110,000 clones, around 67% seen once. What was sequenced was PBMCs. All receptors come from a woman in her thirties or forties in good health and CMV-seropositive.

This clone has a single count. The gene calls are TRBV5-6 and TRBJ1-1; the D is unclear. Germline CDR1 is SGHDT and CDR2 is YYEEEE. V dropped 5 bases and J dropped 4 bases, with 12 bases sitting between them. The CDR3 runs to 13 residues. CDR3 region: CASRRWASTEAFF. The CDR3 DNA follows: TGTGCCAGCAGGCGATGGGCGAGCACTGAAGCTTTCTTT. The full variable domain, in which reference TRBV5-6 and TRBJ1-1 provide the parts outside the CDR3, is DAGVTQSPTHLIKTRGQQVTLRCSPKSGHDTVSWYQQALGQGPQFIFQYYEEEERQRGNFPDRFSGHQFPNYSSELNVNALLLGDSALYLCASRRWASTEAFFGQGTRLTVV.

The table lists this clone with a few counts. V is TRBV10-2 and J is TRBJ1-3; unclear D gene. The germline V gene has CDR1 WSHSY and CDR2 SAAADI. The CDR3 spans 13 residues. V shed 0 bases and J shed 6 bases, with 6 bases lying between them. The CDR3 here is CASSESRSNTIYF. CDR3 DNA: TGCGCCAGCAGTGAGTCCCGTTCAAACACCATATATTTT.

V and J are TRBV6-1 and TRBJ1-5, with D possibly TRBD1 on 5 matching bases. CDR1 MNHNS and CDR2 SASEGT come from the germline V gene. V gave up 4 bases and J gave up 8 bases, with 18 bases separating them. This CDR3 comprises 15 residues. The CDR3 DNA reads as TGTGCCAGCAGTGTGGGGGGGAGTAACGGGAAGCCCCAGCATTTT. It codes for CASSVGGSNGKPQHF.

The chain has TRBV7-2 and TRBJ1-2, with D maybe TRBD1 (5 bases). The V and J ends lost 5 bases and 6 bases respectively, with 19 bases between them. The CDR3 is 15 residues long. The germline V gene encodes CDR1 SGHTA and CDR2 FQGNSA. DNA of the CDR3: TGTGCCAGCAGCCAATATGAGGACCAACAGGATGGCTACACCTTC. It translates to CASSQYEDQQDGYTF.

The chain carries TRBV10-3 and TRBJ2-3; TRBD2 matches 8 bases. The V segment lost 4 bases and the J segment 6 bases; nucleotides outside the gene matches: 9. Per the germline V gene, CDR1 is ENHRY and CDR2 is SYGVKD. CDR3 size: 15 residues. CDR3 sequence (DNA): TGTGCCATCAGTGTAGGGAGCGGGGGCGAGGATACGCAGTATTTT. Its translation is CAISVGSGGEDTQYF.

The chain couples TRBV9 to TRBJ2-7, with TRBD1 matching 7 bases. From germline, CDR1 is SGDLS and CDR2 YYNGEE. The V and J ends lost 0 bases and 0 bases, in that order; junction bases with no gene match: 3. CDR3 length equals 15 residues. CDR3 sequence (DNA): TGTGCCAGCAGCGTAGGGACAGGAAACTCCTACGAGCAGTACTTC. This codes for CASSVGTGNSYEQYF.

This chain links TRBV27 with TRBJ2-1; 11 positions match TRBD2. CDR3 length: 15 amino acids. Looked up from germline, CDR1 is MNHEY and CDR2 is SMNVEV (reference sequence). The J segment lost 4 bases and the V segment lost 5 bases, leaving 4 bases of the junction unmatched. The CDR3 sequence: CASSTRLAGYNEQFF. The CDR3 DNA reads as TGTGCCAGCAGTACTAGACTAGCGGGATACAATGAGCAGTTCTTC.

The V gene is TRBV2, the J gene TRBJ1-1, with 10 bases matching TRBD1. J was trimmed by 2 bases and V by 8 bases; bases with no gene match: 2. This CDR3 has 13 amino acids. Germline-derived CDR1 and CDR2 are SNHLY and FYNNEI. The CDR3 is CASGTGVNTEAFF. CDR3 coding DNA: TGTGCCAGCGGGACAGGGGTCAACACTGAAGCTTTCTTT.

The genes are TRBV12-2 and TRBJ1-1; the table's D gene call, TRBD1, was not cross checked with the DNA. TRBV12-2 represents a pseudogene. The CDR3 consists of 18 residues. The CDR3 sequence: CASRPTLEGGRVNTEAFF. As DNA, the CDR3 is TGTGCAAGTCGGCCTACCCTCGAAGGGGGTAGGGTGAACACTGAAGCTTTCTTT.

This clone occurred a few times. V and J are TRBV5-8 and TRBJ1-1; D perhaps matches TRBD1 (5 bases). Trimming removed 1 base at V and 0 bases at J, with 7 bases between. This CDR3 contains 14 residues. The germline CDR1 and CDR2 sequences are SGHTS and YDEGEE. CDR3: CASSLYRLNTEAFF. The CDR3 nucleotides are TGTGCCAGCAGCTTGTACAGGCTGAACACTGAAGCTTTCTTT.

This clone was observed a handful of times. This sequence joins TRBV5-1 and TRBJ1-6; no clear D gene. Trimming took off 2 bases at V and 3 bases at J, with 9 bases between the two ends. The V gene's germline CDR1 is SGHRS and CDR2 YFSETQ. CDR3 size: 15 residues. The CDR3 sequence is CASSFTASYNSPLHF. The CDR3 DNA is TGCGCCAGCAGCTTCACAGCAAGCTATAATTCACCCCTCCACTTT.

This sequence joins TRBV10-3 and TRBJ2-7, with TRBD1 matching 7 bases. Looked up from germline, CDR1 is ENHRY and CDR2 is SYGVKD. The CDR3 extends over 14 amino acids. V dropped 5 bases and J dropped 2; count of bases not matched to a gene: 6. The CDR3 DNA reads as TGTGCCATCAGTACTAAGGGACAGACCTACGAGCAGTACTTC. Protein sequence: CAISTKGQTYEQYF.

The rearrangement joins TRBV25-1 to TRBJ2-7; D unclear. Between the trimmed V and J ends, which lost 1 base and 7 bases, there was a span of 5 bases. This CDR3 is 11 amino acids long. The germline V gene has CDR1 MGHDK and CDR2 SYGVNS. Here the CDR3 reads CASSEFEEQYF. CDR3 sequence (DNA): TGTGCCAGCAGTGAATTTGAGGAGCAGTACTTC.

This clone was found once. This chain joins TRBV4-1 and TRBJ1-2; no clear D gene. V shed 0 bases and J shed 4 bases, with 9 bases lying between them. Germline V gene lookup returns CDR1 MGHRA and CDR2 YSYEKL. This CDR3 region has 14 residues. DNA of the CDR3: TGCGCCAGCAGCCAAGAACCAGGCTTCTATGGCTACACCTTC. Its translation: CASSQEPGFYGYTF.

The chain joins TRBV4-1 to TRBJ1-2; tentatively, D is TRBD1 (5 bases). Germline V gene data show CDR1 as MGHRA and CDR2 as YSYEKL. Trimming removed 2 bases at V and 8 bases at J, with 27 bases between. The CDR3 contains 18 residues. CDR3 in DNA: TGCGCCAGCAGCCAACTCCCACCTGACAGCCCCAGCATTCACGGCTACACCTTC. Translated, it gives CASSQLPPDSPSIHGYTF.

The rearrangement joins TRBV6-6 to TRBJ1-2; 7 positions agree with TRBD1. Per germline, CDR1 MNHNY and CDR2 SVGAGI (reference sequence). V lost 7 bases to trimming and J lost 2 bases; unmatched junction nucleotides: 4. The CDR3 sequence is 13 residues long. The CDR3 sequence: CASTPGQNYGYTF. The CDR3 region has the DNA TGTGCCAGCACCCCGGGACAGAACTATGGCTACACCTTC.

The sample holds a few counts of this clone. The chain combines TRBV5-6 with TRBJ2-3, with D possibly matching TRBD2 (6 bases). Germline V gene sequence: CDR1 SGHDT, CDR2 YYEEEE. V lost 0 bases and J lost 4, with 6 bases in between. There are 13 residues in the CDR3. As DNA, the CDR3 is TGTGCCAGCAGCTTGGGACTAGCAGATACGCAGTATTTT. Its protein product is CASSLGLADTQYF.

The gene calls are TRBV12-5 and TRBJ2-1; a possible D gene is TRBD1 (6 bases). This CDR3 comprises 13 residues. Germline loops: CDR1 LGHNT, CDR2 FRNRAP. Trimming pared 4 bases from V and 4 bases from J, leaving 8 bases between. CDR3 in amino acids: CASGSQGYNEQFF. As DNA, the CDR3 is TGTGCTAGTGGTTCACAGGGTTACAATGAGCAGTTCTTC. Full variable domain (outside the CDR3, taken from reference TRBV12-5 and TRBJ2-1): DARVTQTPRHKVTEMGQEVTMRCQPILGHNTVFWYRQTMMQGLELLAYFRNRAPLDDSGMPKDRFSAEMPDATLATLKIQPSEPRDSAVYFCASGSQGYNEQFFGPGTRLTVL.

V is TRBV6-5 and J is TRBJ1-5; 7 nucleotides align to TRBD1. V gave up 5 bases and J gave up 2 bases; unmatched junction bases: 6. Germline V gene sequence: CDR1 MNHEY, CDR2 SVGAGI. The CDR3 has 15 amino acids. CDR3 nucleotide sequence: TGTGCCAGCAGTAGTGACAGGGCGGGCAATCAGCCCCAGCATTTT. Amino acid sequence: CASSSDRAGNQPQHF.

CDR3 bases: TGTGCCAGTAGTTGGGGGACAGTCTATGGCTACACCTTC. Encoded protein: CASSWGTVYGYTF. V and J are TRBV19 and TRBJ1-2; TRBD1 aligns across 7 bases. The CDR3 is 13 amino acids. CDR1 and CDR2 (germline): LNHDA, SQIVND (reference sequence). Trimming at V came to 5 bases and at J to 4 bases, leaving 4 bases not matched to a gene.

The V call is TRBV7-2, the J call TRBJ1-2; TRBD1 is a possible D gene (6 bases). The CDR3 covers 15 residues. Germline values: CDR1 SGHTA, CDR2 FQGNSA. Trimming left V 0 bases short and J 6 bases short, with 14 bases between. The CDR3 sequence is CASSLAWVGAHGYTF. Written as DNA, the CDR3 is TGTGCCAGCAGCTTAGCGTGGGTGGGGGCGCATGGCTACACCTTC.

The J gene is TRBJ2-2, the V gene TRBV18; D is undetermined. CDR1 is KGHSH, CDR2 LQKENI, per germline. This CDR3 comprises 14 residues. V shed 1 base and J shed 4 bases, with 7 bases lying between them. Here the CDR3 reads CASSPQRLTGELFF. For the CDR3, the DNA is TGTGCCAGCTCACCACAGCGTCTCACCGGGGAGCTGTTTTTT.

The chain uses TRBV5-6 and TRBJ1-1; TRBD1 aligns across 8 bases. The V segment lost 2 bases and the J segment 6 bases; nucleotides outside the gene matches: 9. CDR3 length: 15 amino acids. Germline assignment: CDR1 SGHDT and CDR2 YYEEEE. This CDR3 reads CASSFLTRGQPEAFF. The DNA for the CDR3 is TGTGCCAGCAGCTTTTTAACCAGGGGGCAACCTGAAGCTTTCTTT.

The rearrangement joins TRBV6-1 to TRBJ2-3, with TRBD2 identical over 7 bases. The CDR3 covers 15 residues. The junction had 6 bases not matched to a gene; V was cut back by 6 bases and J by 0 bases. Germline CDR1 reads MNHNS; CDR2 reads SASEGT. The CDR3, as DNA: TGTGCCAGCAGCCACCAGCGGGGAAGCACAGATACGCAGTATTTT. Amino acid sequence: CASSHQRGSTDTQYF.

This clone turned up a few times. V usage is TRBV6-1 and J usage is TRBJ1-4; tentatively, D is TRBD1 (5 bases). Trimming pared 1 base from V and 5 bases from J, leaving 14 bases between. In germline, CDR1 is MNHNS, CDR2 SASEGT. The length of the CDR3 is 16 residues. The chain's CDR3 is CASSEGPRQKNEKLFF. As DNA, the CDR3 is TGTGCCAGCAGTGAAGGACCTAGACAGAAGAATGAAAAACTGTTTTTT.